The 3 T cell receptor beta chains below all came from one sample that was sequenced in a study of T-cell memory formation after mild COVID-19. TCRdb reanalysed the 5' RACE reads using MiXCR and keeps one entry per CDR3 protein. The sample lists nearly 200,000 distinct CDR3 sequences; around 18% were seen once. Sequencing used PBMCs or a T cell subset sorted from them (not recorded which). The source is an adult woman who had mild COVID-19 (a few samples of this study predate the infection). Cell type and time point are not known.

This clonotype was found a few times. The chain carries TRBV20-1 and TRBJ1-5, with 9 bases lining up with TRBD1. Per germline, CDR1 DFQATT and CDR2 SNEGSKA (reference sequence). J lost 7 bases, V lost 4 bases, and 8 bases had no gene match. The CDR3 is made up of 14 amino acids. The CDR3 DNA follows: TGCAGTGCTATATCGACAGGGGGAGGGCAGCCCCAGCATTTT. Protein: CSAISTGGGQPQHF.

V and J are TRBV15 and TRBJ1-2; D not resolved. Trimming cost V 0 bases and J 5 bases, with 4 bases left between them. The CDR3 runs 12 residues. CDR1 and CDR2 (germline): LNHNV, YYDKDF (reference sequence). The DNA for the CDR3 is TGTGCCACCAGCAGAGAATCATATGGCTACACCTTC. As protein: CATSRESYGYTF.

V and J are TRBV9 and TRBJ2-2; D is possibly TRBD1 (6 bases). Germline V gene sequence: CDR1 SGDLS, CDR2 YYNGEE. The CDR3 runs to 14 residues. The ends were cut back, 4 bases at V and 1 base at J, with 8 bases in the middle. The CDR3 here is CASSRGGNTGELFF. Written as DNA, the CDR3 is TGTGCCAGCAGCAGAGGGGGGAACACCGGGGAGCTGTTTTTT.